The sequence of this T cell receptor beta chain was determined in a study of blood T cell repertoires in COVID-19. About the research overall: Samples representing acute and convalescent COVID-19 were sourced from the United States, Italy and Spain. PBMCs, B-cell-depleted T cells, or T cells provided the cDNA or gDNA that made up the material.

In the authors' methods: Amplification of reference gene primers was used by the study to estimate nucleated cell counts. Sequenced by immunoSEQ multiplex PCR; TCRdb stores in-frame clones only, minus some. The DNA gave D and trimming, while V, J and clone size come from that table. The profile shows roughly 480,000 clones, 80% to 90% of them singletons. Deletions cut 0 bases from V and 5 bases from J, with 13 bases between. CDR3 length equals 15 residues. Germline-derived CDR1 and CDR2 are LNHDA and SQIVND (reference sequence). The origin of this receptor is a man between 18 and 29 years old with COVID-19, enrolled during active disease. This chain uses TRBV19 with TRBJ1-2; no clear D. The source material was peripheral blood. Here the CDR3 reads CASSIDPGPPYGYTF. The CDR3 DNA sequence: TGTGCCAGTAGTATAGATCCAGGTCCGCCGTATGGCTACACCTTC.